The subject of this entry is one T cell receptor beta chain. Its antigen is undetermined. Donors came from a validation cohort of over a hundred subjects, distinct from the first 666-subject cohort. Sequencing used immunoSEQ multiplex PCR; TCRdb keeps in-frame clones, though not all of them. This table holds more than 150,000 clones, 65% to 85% found once. The sample is drawn from a study of cytomegalovirus exposure and HLA in healthy donors. Notes on the study in general: Later, an analysis found that TCR clusters from the first cohort tended to co-occur in the 110 or so validation repertoires.

The sequence derives from a woman between 18 and 29 years old in good health and CMV-seropositive. The sequenced sample was PBMCs.

In DNA form, the CDR3 reads TGTGCCAGCGGAATTACAGGGTCAGAGACCCAGTACTTC. Translated: CASGITGSETQYF. The chain has TRBV27 and TRBJ2-5; D possibly corresponds to TRBD1 (6 bases). Germline V gives CDR1 MNHEY, CDR2 SMNVEV (reference sequence). The germline V and J ends were trimmed by 8 bases and 4 bases, with 14 bases remaining between them. This CDR3 contains 13 residues.